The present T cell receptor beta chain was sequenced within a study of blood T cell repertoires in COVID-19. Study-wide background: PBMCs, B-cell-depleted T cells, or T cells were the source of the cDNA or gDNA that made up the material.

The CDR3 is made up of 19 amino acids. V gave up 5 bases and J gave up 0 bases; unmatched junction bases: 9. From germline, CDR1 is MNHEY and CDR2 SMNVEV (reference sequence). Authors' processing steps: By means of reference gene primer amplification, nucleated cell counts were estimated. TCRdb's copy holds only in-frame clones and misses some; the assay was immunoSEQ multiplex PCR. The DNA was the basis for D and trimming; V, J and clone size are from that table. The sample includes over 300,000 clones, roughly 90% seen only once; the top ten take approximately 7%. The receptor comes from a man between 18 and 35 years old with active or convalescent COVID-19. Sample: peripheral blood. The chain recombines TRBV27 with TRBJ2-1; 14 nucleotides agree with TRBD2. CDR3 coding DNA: TGTGCCAGCAGTGATCCCGGGACTAGCGGGAGTAGCTCCTACAATGAGCAGTTCTTC. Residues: CASSDPGTSGSSSYNEQFF.